This TCR beta chain was found in a study of blood T cells in healthy people across ages. General study findings and limits: In these data, TCR beta diversity tracked strongly with naive T cell percentage.

Each donor gave 9 to 10 milliliters of peripheral blood. Comment on this clonotype: Its specificity is not known.

Trimming took 2 bases from V and 1 from J, leaving 8 bases between them. This CDR3 region has 13 residues. Looked up from germline, CDR1 is DFQATT and CDR2 is SNEGSKA (reference sequence). Sample-barcoded 5' priming and a J-beta primer mix drove a second PCR of about 7 to 12 cycles. TCRdb called the 5' RACE reads again in MiXCR, with one record for every CDR3 protein. The repertoire holds approximately 1.5 million distinct CDR3 sequences, with about 42% as singletons. Sequenced: blood. The TCR originated in a woman in her late teens or twenties in good health. This sequence joins TRBV20-1 and TRBJ1-1, with a tentative D call TRBD1 (5 bases). The CDR3 spells CSARRRGNTEAFF. The CDR3 DNA sequence: TGCAGTGCTAGACGAAGGGGGAACACTGAAGCTTTCTTT.